This T cell receptor beta chain appears in the sequencing data of a study of T cells after yellow fever vaccination. Synthesis of TCR cDNA relied on 5'RACE template switching, which attached a universal primer site and UMIs. Each CDR3 protein is one row after TCRdb ran MiXCR on the 5' RACE reads. The sample carries around 200,000 distinct CDR3 sequences, 11% recorded once. The sample holds many counts of this clonotype. Antigen specificity is unknown. Germline V lookup: CDR1 LGHNA, CDR2 YSLEER. Trimming pared 0 bases from V and 2 bases from J, leaving 8 bases between. The CDR3 has 14 residues. Study-wide results and limits: Peaking faster, on day 5 versus 15, the secondary response was nonetheless weaker. Bulk-population clonotypes that are abundant could appear as contaminants in FACS-sorted repertoires. Just a small share of clonotypes turned up in the CD4 compartment as well as the CD8 compartment.

The rearrangement uses TRBV4-3 and TRBJ2-7; tentative D call: TRBD1 (6 bases). The source of this sequence is a man younger than 35 who received the YFV17D yellow fever vaccine. Here the sequenced sample was CD8+ T cells sorted from PBMCs, taken 15 days after the yellow fever booster vaccination. The CDR3 is CASSQERDTYEQYV. The CDR3 DNA reads TGCGCCAGCAGCCAAGAAAGGGACACCTACGAGCAGTACGTC.